These 23 T cell receptor beta chains were all obtained from the same sample, sequenced in a study of T cell changes during pregnancy in multiple sclerosis. Profiling relied on immunoSEQ multiplex PCR, and the TCRdb table lists in-frame clones only, not all of them. The data show 45,000 to 60,000 clones, roughly 90% seen once. Sequenced here: CD8+ T cells from peripheral blood mononuclear cells, sampled before pregnancy. Every receptor here comes from a female donor with multiple sclerosis, enrolled in a pregnancy study.

The chain combines TRBV27 with TRBJ2-1; no clear D gene. CDR1 MNHEY and CDR2 SMNVEV come from the germline V gene (reference sequence). This CDR3 is built from 12 residues. Trimming took off 3 bases at V and 5 bases at J, with 5 bases between the two ends. The CDR3 is CASSFTDNEQFF. CDR3 nucleotide sequence: TGTGCCAGCAGTTTTACAGACAATGAGCAGTTCTTC.

J is TRBJ2-1 and V is TRBV4-1; 7 bases line up with TRBD2. CDR1 MGHRA and CDR2 YSYEKL come from the germline V gene. The CDR3 is made up of 13 amino acids. Trimming removed 4 bases from V and 4 bases from J; junction bases left unmatched: 1. CDR3 bases: TGCGCCAGCAGCCCCGGGGGGTACAATGAGCAGTTCTTC. Residues: CASSPGGYNEQFF.

About this clone itself: This CDR3 is also generated by other DNA sequences in the sample. In DNA, the CDR3 is TGTGCCAGCAGCGTTGGGGGGGGGAATCAGCCCCAGCATTTT. This codes for CASSVGGGNQPQHF. The chain is built from TRBV9 and TRBJ1-5; tentatively, D is TRBD1 (5 bases). CDR3 length: 14 residues. CDR1 SGDLS and CDR2 YYNGEE come from the germline V gene. The V end was cut by 2 bases, the J end by 4 bases, with 10 bases between.

This clone was recorded only once. The rearrangement uses TRBV12-5 and TRBJ1-1; perhaps TRBD1 as D (5 bases). The CDR3 contains 14 residues. Germline CDR1 LGHNT, CDR2 FRNRAP. V lost 2 bases to trimming and J lost 4 bases, with 11 bases between them. CDR3 loop: CASGLQGRGTEAFF. CDR3 DNA sequence: TGTGCTAGTGGTTTGCAGGGTCGAGGCACTGAAGCTTTCTTT.

The DNA for the CDR3 is TGTGCCAGTAGTATAGCGGAGGGATCTGGGGCCAACGTCCTGACTTTC. Residues: CASSIAEGSGANVLTF. The V gene is TRBV19, the J gene TRBJ2-6, with a possible D match to TRBD2 (6 bases). Between the trimmed V and J ends, which lost 1 base and 1 base, there was a span of 8 bases. Germline-derived CDR1 and CDR2 are LNHDA and SQIVND (reference sequence). The CDR3 is made up of 16 amino acids.

This clone was observed a single time. The chain recombines TRBV7-6 with TRBJ2-3, with D maybe TRBD2 (5 bases). The germline V gene has CDR1 SGHVS and CDR2 FNYEAQ. V was pared by 5 bases and J by 12 bases, with 15 bases between. This CDR3 is 12 amino acids long. Here the CDR3 reads CASSGGPVNQYF. The CDR3 DNA reads as TGTGCCAGCAGCGGAGGACCAGTTAATCAGTATTTT.

This sequence joins TRBV7-8 and TRBJ2-6; no clear D. CDR1 and CDR2 from the germline V gene are SGHVS and FQNEAQ. This CDR3 spans 11 amino acids. V lost 8 bases to trimming and J lost 19 bases, with 18 bases between them. CDR3 protein: CASELPPDATF. CDR3 in DNA: TGTGCCAGCGAACTACCGCCCGACGCCACTTTC.

The CDR3 DNA follows: TGTGCCATCAGTCCCGGGACAGGGCTTTCAATGAACACTGAAGCTTTCTTT. Translated, it gives CAISPGTGLSMNTEAFF. The V gene is TRBV10-3, the J gene TRBJ1-1, with 9 bases matching TRBD1. After removal of 5 bases from V and 0 bases from J, the junction contained 10 bases not matched to a gene. Germline loops: CDR1 ENHRY, CDR2 SYGVKD. The CDR3 has 17 amino acids.

The chain couples TRBV19 to TRBJ1-1; D call uncertain. Trimming shortened V by 3 bases and J by 0 bases, and 5 bases separated the two germline ends. This CDR3 region has 13 residues. CDR1 and CDR2 (germline): LNHDA, SQIVND (reference sequence). This CDR3 reads CASSMSLNTEAFF. As DNA, the CDR3 is TGTGCCAGTAGTATGAGTTTGAACACTGAAGCTTTCTTT.

The V call is TRBV9, the J call TRBJ1-2; D not certain. There are 19 residues in the CDR3. Germline CDR1 reads SGDLS; CDR2 reads YYNGEE. The V end was cut by 4 bases, the J end by 3 bases, with 28 bases between. Written as DNA, the CDR3 is TGTGCCAGCAGCCACACTACCCAATTCGACGGGAAAAAGGACTATGGCTACACCTTC. Translation: CASSHTTQFDGKKDYGYTF. The entire variable domain, with the rest obtained from reference TRBV9 and TRBJ1-2, is as follows: DSGVTQTPKHLITATGQRVTLRCSPRSGDLSVYWYQQSLDQGLQFLIQYYNGEERAKGNILERFSAQQFPDLHSELNLSSLELGDSALYFCASSHTTQFDGKKDYGYTFGSGTRLTVV.

The chain recombines TRBV27 with TRBJ2-5; 13 bases map to TRBD2. Germline lookup yields CDR1 MNHEY and CDR2 SMNVEV (reference sequence). This CDR3 comprises 16 residues. The V gene end was trimmed by 3 bases and the J gene end by 4 bases; junction bases not matched to a gene: 5. The CDR3 protein is CASSFSGTSGAETQYF. Here the CDR3 DNA reads TGTGCCAGCAGTTTCAGCGGGACTAGCGGGGCAGAGACCCAGTACTTC.

The chain carries TRBV11-3 and TRBJ1-1, with D hard to call. The V gene lost 4 bases and the J gene lost 4 bases, with 10 bases spanning the gap. This CDR3 has 13 residues. CDR1 and CDR2 from the germline V gene are SGHNT and YENEEA. The CDR3 DNA follows: TGTGCCAGCAGCTCCCGGGTCTCCACTGAAGCTTTCTTT. This codes for CASSSRVSTEAFF.

This chain joins TRBV4-3 and TRBJ2-2; D uncertain. Germline V gene sequence: CDR1 LGHNA, CDR2 YSLEER. Trimming removed 9 bases from V and 0 bases from J, with 14 bases in between. The CDR3 is 15 amino acids. Written as DNA, the CDR3 is TGCGCCAGGTCGAGCGTAACCTCGAACACCGGGGAGCTGTTTTTT. Its translation is CARSSVTSNTGELFF.

The chain carries TRBV11-2 and TRBJ2-1; D unclear. V was pared by 3 bases and J by 8 bases, with 5 bases between. The CDR3 extends over 11 amino acids. Germline loops: CDR1 SGHAT, CDR2 FQNNGV. Here the CDR3 DNA reads TGTGCCAGCAGCTTGGGCTATGAGCAGTTCTTC. The encoded protein is CASSLGYEQFF. The full variable domain, with the rest looked up from reference TRBV11-2 and TRBJ2-1, is EAGVAQSPRYKIIEKRQSVAFWCNPISGHATLYWYQQILGQGPKLLIQFQNNGVVDDSQLPKDRFSAERLKGVDSTLKIQPAKLEDSAVYLCASSLGYEQFFGPGTRLTVL.

The V gene is TRBV7-2, the J gene TRBJ2-7, with a tentative D call TRBD2 (5 bases). The germline CDR1 and CDR2 sequences are SGHTA and FQGNSA. V shed 0 bases and J shed 3 bases, with 12 bases lying between them. The CDR3 consists of 15 residues. DNA of the CDR3: TGTGCCAGCAGCTTAGCGAAGGCTGCGGGCTACGAGCAGTACTTC. This sequence encodes CASSLAKAAGYEQYF.

The chain carries TRBV6-4 and TRBJ2-1; maybe TRBD2 (6 bases). CDR3 length: 15 residues. The germline V gene has CDR1 MRHNA and CDR2 SNTAGT. Trimming left V 3 bases short and J 4 bases short, with 13 bases between. The CDR3 loop is CASSESGGQYNEQFF. The CDR3 nucleotides read TGTGCCAGCAGTGAGTCAGGAGGGCAGTACAATGAGCAGTTCTTC.

J is TRBJ2-5 and V is TRBV4-1; 7 positions agree with TRBD2. This CDR3 is 13 amino acids long. Germline V gene lookup returns CDR1 MGHRA and CDR2 YSYEKL. The ends lost 3 bases at V and 4 bases at J; junction bases unmatched: 2. The CDR3 sequence: CASSHGGGETQYF. CDR3 in DNA: TGCGCCAGCAGCCACGGCGGGGGAGAGACCCAGTACTTC.

This clone was seen once. The rearrangement uses TRBV2 and TRBJ1-2, with TRBD1 identical over 9 bases. V trimming: 10 bases; J trimming: 0 bases; junction bases outside the gene matches: 6. The CDR3 sequence is 14 residues long. The germline gives CDR1 SNHLY, CDR2 FYNNEI. CDR3 loop: CANRDREANYGYTF. CDR3 DNA: TGTGCCAATCGGGACAGGGAAGCTAACTATGGCTACACCTTC. Drawing the rest from reference TRBV2 and TRBJ1-2, the complete variable domain is EPEVTQTPSHQVTQMGQEVILRCVPISNHLYFYWYRQILGQKVEFLVSFYNNEISEKSEIFDDQFSVERPDGSNFTLKIRSTKLEDSAMYFCANRDREANYGYTFGSGTRLTVV.

This chain joins TRBV6-5 and TRBJ1-2; D may be TRBD1 (6 bases). CDR3 length: 13 amino acids. V dropped 5 bases and J dropped 4 bases, with 11 bases sitting between them. Germline assignment: CDR1 MNHEY and CDR2 SVGAGI. CDR3 residues: CASSPTGTYGYTF. The CDR3, as DNA: TGTGCCAGCAGTCCTACAGGGACCTATGGCTACACCTTC.

The chain employs TRBV7-8 and TRBJ2-1; no definite D call. From germline, CDR1 is SGHVS and CDR2 FQNEAQ. Between the trimmed V and J ends, which lost 7 bases and 9 bases, there was a span of 16 bases. The CDR3 runs 13 residues. The CDR3 protein is CASTGQGAPEQFF. In DNA form, the CDR3 reads TGTGCCAGCACCGGCCAAGGAGCCCCTGAGCAGTTCTTC. Based on the CDR3 plus reference TRBV7-8 and TRBJ2-1, the full variable domain is GAGVSQSPRYKVAKRGQDVALRCDPISGHVSLFWYQQALGQGPEFLTYFQNEAQLDKSGLPSDRFFAERPEGSVSTLKIQRTQQEDSAVYLCASTGQGAPEQFFGPGTRLTVL.

The rearrangement uses TRBV13 and TRBJ2-7, with no clear D. V was trimmed by 4 bases and J by 6 bases, leaving 13 bases between them. Germline V lookup: CDR1 PRHDT, CDR2 FYEKMQ (reference sequence). The CDR3 is made up of 13 amino acids. CDR3 region: CASSSYEELEQYF. CDR3 sequence (DNA): TGTGCCAGCAGCTCCTACGAGGAGCTCGAGCAGTACTTC. The full variable domain, with the rest looked up from reference TRBV13 and TRBJ2-7, is AAGVIQSPRHLIKEKRETATLKCYPIPRHDTVYWYQQGPGQDPQFLISFYEKMQSDKGSIPDRFSAQQFSDYHSELNMSSLELGDSALYFCASSSYEELEQYFGPGTRLTVT.

The chain is built from TRBV9 and TRBJ2-7; no firm D call. Per germline, CDR1 SGDLS and CDR2 YYNGEE. The ends were cut back, 3 bases at V and 0 bases at J, with 4 bases in the middle. The CDR3 extends over 12 amino acids. CDR3 sequence (DNA): TGTGCCAGCAGCGGCAGCTCCTACGAGCAGTACTTC. Amino acid sequence: CASSGSSYEQYF.

The V gene is TRBV29-1, the J gene TRBJ2-1; D remains ambiguous. Germline assignment: CDR1 SQVTM and CDR2 ANQGSEA. V lost 2 bases, J lost 1 base, and 6 bases lay in between. The CDR3 is made up of 13 amino acids. The CDR3 protein is CSVELVSYNEQFF. The CDR3 DNA reads as TGCAGCGTTGAACTAGTGTCCTACAATGAGCAGTTCTTC.